The 10 T cell receptor beta chains presented below share a single source sample, sequenced in a study of blood T cells in healthy people across ages. A second PCR, run for about 7 to 11 cycles, used a sample-barcoded 5' primer plus a J-beta primer mix. TCRdb re-called the 5' RACE reads with MiXCR, one entry per CDR3 protein. Of approximately 900,000 distinct CDR3 sequences listed, around 49% are singletons. Sequenced: blood. All receptors come from a man younger than 40 in good health.

The chain employs TRBV12-3 or TRBV12-4 and TRBJ1-6, with a tentative D call TRBD1 (5 bases). This CDR3 is built from 14 residues. V dropped 3 bases and J dropped 9 bases, with 12 bases sitting between them. The CDR3 loop is CASSFGQGTSPLHF. The CDR3 DNA reads TGTGCCAGCAGTTTCGGGCAGGGAACTTCACCCCTCCACTTT.

This rearrangement joins TRBV6-5 to TRBJ2-1; 7 nucleotides match TRBD1. The CDR3 contains 12 residues. Trimming took 6 bases from V and 5 from J; bases not matched to a gene: 1. Per germline, CDR1 MNHEY and CDR2 SVGAGI. The CDR3 reads CASRDRNNEQFF. The DNA for the CDR3 is TGTGCCAGCAGGGACAGGAACAATGAGCAGTTCTTC.

There are many counts of this clonotype. The chain is built from TRBV10-3 and TRBJ2-3; D ambiguous. V lost 4 bases and J 4 bases, leaving 9 bases between the germline ends. Germline V CDR1 and CDR2: ENHRY, SYGVKD. The CDR3 is 13 residues long. The CDR3 nucleotides are TGTGCCATCAGTGCTGGGCTGGCAGATACGCAGTATTTT. Translating it yields CAISAGLADTQYF.

This clonotype is a singleton in its sample. The rearrangement uses TRBV9 and TRBJ1-2; weak D call: TRBD1 (5 bases). The CDR3 covers 13 residues. Per germline, CDR1 SGDLS and CDR2 YYNGEE. Trimming left V 4 bases short and J 13 bases short, with 20 bases between. CDR3 in DNA: TGTGCCAGCAGCCCCCCGGGACGGACTGCCTGCACCTTC. Its translation is CASSPPGRTACTF.

V and J are TRBV6-5 and TRBJ2-1, with 12 positions matching TRBD2. The CDR3 has 15 residues. The V segment lost 6 bases and the J segment 10 bases; nucleotides outside the gene matches: 10. Germline CDR1 is MNHEY and CDR2 is SVGAGI. Written as DNA, the CDR3 is TGTGCCAGCAGCAGCACTAGCGGGGGGATCTACGAGCAGTTCTTC. Protein sequence: CASSSTSGGIYEQFF.

This clonotype was found once. The rearrangement joins TRBV7-2 to TRBJ1-5; 7 nucleotides match TRBD1. The length of the CDR3 is 15 residues. CDR1 is SGHTA, CDR2 FQGNSA, per germline. The V and J ends lost 1 base and 9 bases, in that order; junction bases with no gene match: 9. CDR3 bases: TGTGCCAGCAGCTTAGACGGGACAGCGACTAGGCCCCAGCATTTT. It specifies CASSLDGTATRPQHF. Combining the CDR3 with reference TRBV7-2 and TRBJ1-5 gives the whole variable domain GAGVSQSPSNKVTEKGKDVELRCDPISGHTALYWYRQSLGQGLEFLIYFQGNSAPDKSGLPSDRFSAERTGGSVSTLTIQRTQQEDSAVYLCASSLDGTATRPQHFGDGTRLSIL.

This clonotype has a single count. V gene TRBV30 combines with J gene TRBJ2-7, with 9 positions matching TRBD2. The CDR3 spans 13 residues. In germline, CDR1 is GTSNPN, CDR2 SVGIG (reference sequence). Unmatched junction bases numbered 3, after V lost 4 bases and J lost 2 bases. CDR3 loop: CAWNQRGAYEQYF. The CDR3 DNA reads as TGTGCCTGGAATCAGCGGGGGGCCTACGAGCAGTACTTC.

The chain couples TRBV20-1 to TRBJ2-7; TRBD2 matches at 8 bases. The CDR3 spans 13 residues. Germline values: CDR1 DFQATT, CDR2 SNEGSKA (reference sequence). V trimming: 6 bases; J trimming: 5 bases; junction bases outside the gene matches: 9. DNA for the CDR3: TGCAGTGCCCATACCGGGGGGGCCCACGAGCAGTACTTC. Translation gives CSAHTGGAHEQYF.

This clonotype was counted a few times. The rearrangement uses TRBV7-2 and TRBJ2-4; TRBD1 aligns across 7 bases. The tail of the sequence fits TRBJ2-7 better, so the J call may be wrong. This CDR3 is 14 amino acids long. Germline V lookup: CDR1 SGHTA, CDR2 FQGNSA. CDR3 nucleotides: TGTGCCAGCAGCCTACAGGGGAACTTGGGCGAGCAGTACTTC. Translated: CASSLQGNLGEQYF.

The chain combines TRBV7-9 with TRBJ2-1; the D is unclear. Trimming cost V 5 bases and J 3 bases, with 17 bases left between them. The CDR3 consists of 16 residues. Germline V gene data show CDR1 as SEHNR and CDR2 as FQNEAQ (reference sequence). CDR3 sequence (DNA): TGTGCCAGCAGCCCCCCATTGGGGAAGGACTACAATGAGCAGTTCTTC. Translating it yields CASSPPLGKDYNEQFF.